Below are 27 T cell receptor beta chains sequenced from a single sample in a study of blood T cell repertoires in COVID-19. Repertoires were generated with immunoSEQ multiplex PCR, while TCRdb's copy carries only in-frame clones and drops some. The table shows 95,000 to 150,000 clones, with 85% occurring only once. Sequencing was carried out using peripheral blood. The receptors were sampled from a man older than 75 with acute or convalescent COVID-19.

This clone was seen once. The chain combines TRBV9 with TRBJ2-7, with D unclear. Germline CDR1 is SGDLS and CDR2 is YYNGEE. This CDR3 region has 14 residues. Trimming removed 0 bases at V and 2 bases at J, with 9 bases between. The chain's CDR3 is CASSVAGSAYEQYF. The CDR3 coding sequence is TGTGCCAGCAGCGTAGCGGGTTCAGCCTACGAGCAGTACTTC.

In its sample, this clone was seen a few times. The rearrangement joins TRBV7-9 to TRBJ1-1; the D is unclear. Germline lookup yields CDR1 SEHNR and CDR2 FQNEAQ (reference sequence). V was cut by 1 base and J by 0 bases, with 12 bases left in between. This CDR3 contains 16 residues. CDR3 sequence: CASSLDGSNMNTEAFF. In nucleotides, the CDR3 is TGTGCCAGCAGCTTAGATGGTTCCAACATGAACACTGAAGCTTTCTTT.

CDR3 nucleotide sequence: TGTGCCAGCGATCCAGGGGGCAATCAGCCCCAGCATTTT. Its translation is CASDPGGNQPQHF. The chain employs TRBV2 and TRBJ1-5, with D possibly matching TRBD1 (6 bases). Trimming shortened V by 8 bases and J by 2 bases, and 10 bases separated the two germline ends. The CDR3 has 13 residues. The germline V gene has CDR1 SNHLY and CDR2 FYNNEI.

The CDR3 sequence is CASSDRGLGQPQHF. CDR3 nucleotide sequence: TGTGCCAGTAGTGACAGGGGTTTGGGTCAGCCCCAGCATTTT. The chain is built from TRBV19 and TRBJ1-5, with 8 bases fitting TRBD1. The germline V gene encodes CDR1 LNHDA and CDR2 SQIVND (reference sequence). The CDR3 totals 14 residues. V lost 5 bases, J lost 6 bases, and 6 bases stayed unmatched.

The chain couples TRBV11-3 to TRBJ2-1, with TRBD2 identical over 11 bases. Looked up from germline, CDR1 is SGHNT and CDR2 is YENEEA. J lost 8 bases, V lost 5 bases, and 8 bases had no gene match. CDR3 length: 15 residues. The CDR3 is CASSLSGGAWYEQFF. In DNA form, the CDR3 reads TGTGCCAGCAGCCTTAGCGGGGGGGCTTGGTATGAGCAGTTCTTC.

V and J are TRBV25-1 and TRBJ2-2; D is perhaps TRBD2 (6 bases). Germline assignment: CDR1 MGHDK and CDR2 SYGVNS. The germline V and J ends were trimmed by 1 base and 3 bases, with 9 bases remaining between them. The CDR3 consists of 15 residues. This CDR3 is CASSEFSGDTGELFF. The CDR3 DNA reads TGTGCCAGCAGTGAATTTTCGGGGGACACCGGGGAGCTGTTTTTT. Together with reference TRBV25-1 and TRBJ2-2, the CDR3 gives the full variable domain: EADIYQTPRYLVIGTGKKITLECSQTMGHDKMYWYQQDPGMELHLIHYSYGVNSTEKGDLSSESTVSRIRTEHFPLTLESARPSHTSQYLCASSEFSGDTGELFFGEGSRLTVL.

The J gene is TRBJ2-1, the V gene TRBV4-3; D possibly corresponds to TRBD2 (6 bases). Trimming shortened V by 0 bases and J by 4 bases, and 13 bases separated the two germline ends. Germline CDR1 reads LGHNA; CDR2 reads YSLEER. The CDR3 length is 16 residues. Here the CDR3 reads CASSQDRLAQYNEQFF. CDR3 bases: TGCGCCAGCAGCCAAGATCGCCTAGCGCAGTACAATGAGCAGTTCTTC.

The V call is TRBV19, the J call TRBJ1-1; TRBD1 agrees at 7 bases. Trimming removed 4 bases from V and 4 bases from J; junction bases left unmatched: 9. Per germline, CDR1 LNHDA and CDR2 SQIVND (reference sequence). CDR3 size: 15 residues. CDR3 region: CASSTADRASTEAFF. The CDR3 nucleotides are TGTGCCAGTAGTACGGCCGACAGGGCGAGCACTGAAGCTTTCTTT.

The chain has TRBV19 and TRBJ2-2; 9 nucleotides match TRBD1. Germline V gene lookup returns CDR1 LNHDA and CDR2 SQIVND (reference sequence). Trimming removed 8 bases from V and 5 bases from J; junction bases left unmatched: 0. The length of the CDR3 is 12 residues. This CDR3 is CASGTGTGELFF. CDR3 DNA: TGTGCCAGTGGGACAGGGACCGGGGAGCTGTTTTTT.

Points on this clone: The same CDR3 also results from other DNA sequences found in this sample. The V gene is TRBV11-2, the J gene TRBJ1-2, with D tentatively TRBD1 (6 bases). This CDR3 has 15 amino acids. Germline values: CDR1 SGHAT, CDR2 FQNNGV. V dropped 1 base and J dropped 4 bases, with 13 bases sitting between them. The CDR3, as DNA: TGTGCCAGCAGCTTAGGGGCAGGGGTTGGCTATGGCTACACCTTC. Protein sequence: CASSLGAGVGYGYTF.

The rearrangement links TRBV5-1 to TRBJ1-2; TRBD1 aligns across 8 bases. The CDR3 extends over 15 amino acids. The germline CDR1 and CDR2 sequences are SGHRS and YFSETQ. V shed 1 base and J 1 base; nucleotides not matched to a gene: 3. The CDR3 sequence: CASSLTGQVNYGYTF. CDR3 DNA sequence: TGCGCCAGCAGCTTGACGGGACAGGTTAACTATGGCTACACCTTC.

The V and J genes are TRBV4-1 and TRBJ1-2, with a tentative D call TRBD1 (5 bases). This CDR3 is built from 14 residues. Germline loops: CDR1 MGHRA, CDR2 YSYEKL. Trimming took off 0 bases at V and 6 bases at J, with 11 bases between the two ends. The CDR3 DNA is TGCGCCAGCAGCCAAGATAGGGGAGGGAATGGCTACACCTTC. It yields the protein CASSQDRGGNGYTF.

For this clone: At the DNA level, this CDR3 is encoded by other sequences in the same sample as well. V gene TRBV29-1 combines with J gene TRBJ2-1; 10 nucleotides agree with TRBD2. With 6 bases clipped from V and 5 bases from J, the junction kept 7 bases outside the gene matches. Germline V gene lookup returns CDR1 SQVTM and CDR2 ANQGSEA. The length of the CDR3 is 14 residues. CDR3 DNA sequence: TGCAGCGTGGTGGGGCTAGCGGGAGACAATGAGCAGTTCTTC. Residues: CSVVGLAGDNEQFF.

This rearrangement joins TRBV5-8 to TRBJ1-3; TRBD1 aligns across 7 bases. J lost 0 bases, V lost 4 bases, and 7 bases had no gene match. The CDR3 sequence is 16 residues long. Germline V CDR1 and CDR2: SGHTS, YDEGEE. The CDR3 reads CASSPRQGRSGNTIYF. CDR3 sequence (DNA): TGTGCCAGCAGCCCCCGACAGGGCCGCTCTGGAAACACCATATATTTT.

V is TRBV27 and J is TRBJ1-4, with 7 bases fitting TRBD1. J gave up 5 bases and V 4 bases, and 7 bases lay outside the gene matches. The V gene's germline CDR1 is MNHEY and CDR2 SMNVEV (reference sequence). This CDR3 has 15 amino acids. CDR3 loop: CASSSLGGANEKLFF. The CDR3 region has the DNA TGTGCCAGCAGTTCCCTAGGGGGCGCGAATGAAAAACTGTTTTTT.

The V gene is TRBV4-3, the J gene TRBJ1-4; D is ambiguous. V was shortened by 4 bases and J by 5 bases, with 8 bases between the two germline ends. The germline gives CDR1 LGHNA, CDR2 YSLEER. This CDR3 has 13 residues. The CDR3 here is CASSPGPNEKLFF. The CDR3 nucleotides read TGCGCCAGCAGCCCTGGCCCCAATGAAAAACTGTTTTTT.

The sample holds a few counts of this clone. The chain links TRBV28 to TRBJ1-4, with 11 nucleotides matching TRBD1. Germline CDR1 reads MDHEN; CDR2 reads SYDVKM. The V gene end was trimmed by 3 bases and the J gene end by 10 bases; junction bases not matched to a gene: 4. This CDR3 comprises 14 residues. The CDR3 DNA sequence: TGTGCCAGCAGTTTTCCGGGACAGGGGGGAAAACTGTTTTTT. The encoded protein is CASSFPGQGGKLFF.

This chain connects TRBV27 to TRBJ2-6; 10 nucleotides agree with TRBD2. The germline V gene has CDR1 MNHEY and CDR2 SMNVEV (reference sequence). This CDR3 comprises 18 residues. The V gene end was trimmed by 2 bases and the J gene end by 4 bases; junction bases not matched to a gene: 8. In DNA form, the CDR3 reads TGTGCCAGCAGTTTAGTCCCTAGCGGGAGTGCAGGGGCCAACGTCCTGACTTTC. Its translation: CASSLVPSGSAGANVLTF.

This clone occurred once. The DNA for the CDR3 is TGTGCCAGTAGTATGCGACAGGCAAGCTCTGGAAACACCATATATTTT. It translates to CASSMRQASSGNTIYF. The rearrangement links TRBV19 to TRBJ1-3, with D possibly TRBD1 on 6 matching bases. Trimming took off 3 bases at V and 0 bases at J, with 12 bases between the two ends. The CDR3 is 16 amino acids. Per the germline V gene, CDR1 is LNHDA and CDR2 is SQIVND (reference sequence).

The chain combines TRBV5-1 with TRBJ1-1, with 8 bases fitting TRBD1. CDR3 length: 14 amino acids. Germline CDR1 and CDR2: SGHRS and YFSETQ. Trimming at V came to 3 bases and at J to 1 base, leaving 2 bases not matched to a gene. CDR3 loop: CASSSDRENTEAFF. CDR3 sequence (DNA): TGCGCCAGCAGCTCGGACAGGGAGAACACTGAAGCTTTCTTT.

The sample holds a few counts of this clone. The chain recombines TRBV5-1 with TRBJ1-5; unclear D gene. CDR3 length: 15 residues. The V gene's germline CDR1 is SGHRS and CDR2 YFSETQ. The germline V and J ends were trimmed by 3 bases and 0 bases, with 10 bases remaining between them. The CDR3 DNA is TGCGCCAGCAGCTCCGGGGTCGATAGCAATCAGCCCCAGCATTTT. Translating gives CASSSGVDSNQPQHF.

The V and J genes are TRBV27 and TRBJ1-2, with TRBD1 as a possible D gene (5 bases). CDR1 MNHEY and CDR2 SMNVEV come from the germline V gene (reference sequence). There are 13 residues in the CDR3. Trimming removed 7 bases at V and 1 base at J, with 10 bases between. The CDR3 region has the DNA TGTGCCAGCATGACAGCCGGTAACTATGGCTACACCTTC. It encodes CASMTAGNYGYTF.

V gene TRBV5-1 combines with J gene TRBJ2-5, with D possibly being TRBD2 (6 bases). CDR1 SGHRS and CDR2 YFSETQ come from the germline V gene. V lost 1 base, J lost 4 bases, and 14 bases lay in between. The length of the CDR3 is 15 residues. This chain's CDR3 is CASSLSAGRRETQYF. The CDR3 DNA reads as TGCGCCAGCAGCTTGTCGGCGGGACGTAGAGAGACCCAGTACTTC.

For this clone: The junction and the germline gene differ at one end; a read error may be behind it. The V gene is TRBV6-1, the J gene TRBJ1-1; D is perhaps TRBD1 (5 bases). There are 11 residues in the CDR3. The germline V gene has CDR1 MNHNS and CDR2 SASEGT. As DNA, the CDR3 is TGTGCCAGCAGTGAAGTAGCCGGACAAAGATTT. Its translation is CASSEVAGQRF.

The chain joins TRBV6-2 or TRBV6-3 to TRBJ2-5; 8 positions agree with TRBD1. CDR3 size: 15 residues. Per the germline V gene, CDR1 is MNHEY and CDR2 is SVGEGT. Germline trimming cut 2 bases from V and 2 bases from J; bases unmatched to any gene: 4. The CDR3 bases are TGTGCCAGCAGTTACCCGACAGGGGCTCAAGAGACCCAGTACTTC. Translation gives CASSYPTGAQETQYF.

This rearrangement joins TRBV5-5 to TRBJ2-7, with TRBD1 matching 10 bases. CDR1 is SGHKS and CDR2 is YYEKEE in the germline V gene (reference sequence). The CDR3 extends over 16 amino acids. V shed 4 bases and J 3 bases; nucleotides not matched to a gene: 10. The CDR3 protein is CASSQSGTGDFYEQYF. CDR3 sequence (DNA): TGTGCCAGCAGCCAATCCGGGACAGGGGACTTCTACGAGCAGTACTTC. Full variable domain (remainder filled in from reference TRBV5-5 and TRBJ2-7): DAGVTQSPTHLIKTRGQQVTLRCSPISGHKSVSWYQQVLGQGPQFIFQYYEKEERGRGNFPDRFSARQFPNYSSELNVNALLLGDSALYLCASSQSGTGDFYEQYFGPGTRLTVT.

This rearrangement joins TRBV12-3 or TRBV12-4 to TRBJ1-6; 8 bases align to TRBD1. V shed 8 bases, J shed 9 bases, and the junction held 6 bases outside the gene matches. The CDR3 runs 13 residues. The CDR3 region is CASVEDRVSPLHF. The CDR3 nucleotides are TGTGCCAGCGTCGAGGACAGGGTTTCACCCCTCCACTTT.